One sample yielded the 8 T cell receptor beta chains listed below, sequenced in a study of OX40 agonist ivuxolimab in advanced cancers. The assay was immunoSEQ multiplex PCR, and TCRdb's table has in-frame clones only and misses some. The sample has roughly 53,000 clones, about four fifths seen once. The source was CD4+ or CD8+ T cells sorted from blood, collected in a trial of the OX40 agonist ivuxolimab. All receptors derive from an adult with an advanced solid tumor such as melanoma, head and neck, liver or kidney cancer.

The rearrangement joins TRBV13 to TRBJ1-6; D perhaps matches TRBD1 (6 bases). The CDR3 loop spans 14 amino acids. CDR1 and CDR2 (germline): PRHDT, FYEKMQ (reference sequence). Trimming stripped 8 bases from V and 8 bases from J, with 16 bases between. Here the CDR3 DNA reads TGTGCCAGCGGGGGCGGGGGAAGTTATTCACCCCTCCACTTT. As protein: CASGGGGSYSPLHF.

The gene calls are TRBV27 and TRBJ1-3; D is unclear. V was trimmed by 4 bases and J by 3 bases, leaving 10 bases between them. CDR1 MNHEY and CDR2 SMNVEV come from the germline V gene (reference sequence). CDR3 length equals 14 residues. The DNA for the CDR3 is TGTGCCAGCAGTTCAGGACCCAGTGGAAACACCATATATTTT. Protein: CASSSGPSGNTIYF.

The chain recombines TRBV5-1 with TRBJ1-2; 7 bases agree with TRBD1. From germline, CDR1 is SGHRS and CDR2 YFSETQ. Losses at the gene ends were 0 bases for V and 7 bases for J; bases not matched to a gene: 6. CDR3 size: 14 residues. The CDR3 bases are TGCGCCAGCAGCTTGGCACAGGGGAACGGTGGCTACACCTTC. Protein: CASSLAQGNGGYTF.

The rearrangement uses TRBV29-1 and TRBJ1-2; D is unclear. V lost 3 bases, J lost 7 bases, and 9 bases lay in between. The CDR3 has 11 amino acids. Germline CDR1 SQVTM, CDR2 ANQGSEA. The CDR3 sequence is CSVEEGTGYTF. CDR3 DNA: TGCAGCGTTGAGGAGGGAACTGGCTACACCTTC.

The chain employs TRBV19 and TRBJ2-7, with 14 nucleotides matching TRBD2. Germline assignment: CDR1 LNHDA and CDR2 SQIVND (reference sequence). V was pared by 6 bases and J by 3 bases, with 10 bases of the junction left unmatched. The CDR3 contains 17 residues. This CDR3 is CASSETSGRDVFYEQYF. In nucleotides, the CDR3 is TGTGCCAGTAGCGAGACTAGCGGGAGGGATGTATTCTACGAGCAGTACTTC.

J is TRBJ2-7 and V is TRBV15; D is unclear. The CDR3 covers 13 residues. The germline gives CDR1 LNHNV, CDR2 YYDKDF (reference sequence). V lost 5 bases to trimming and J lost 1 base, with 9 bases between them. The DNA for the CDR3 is TGTGCCACCAGCGGCAGACGGTCCTACGAGCAGTACTTC. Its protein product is CATSGRRSYEQYF.

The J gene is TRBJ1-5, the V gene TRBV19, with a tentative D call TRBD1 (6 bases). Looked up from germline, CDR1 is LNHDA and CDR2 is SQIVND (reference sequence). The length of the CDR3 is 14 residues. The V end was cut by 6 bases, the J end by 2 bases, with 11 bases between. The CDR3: CASSQGLGNQPQHF. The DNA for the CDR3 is TGTGCCAGTAGCCAGGGGCTGGGCAATCAGCCCCAGCATTTT.

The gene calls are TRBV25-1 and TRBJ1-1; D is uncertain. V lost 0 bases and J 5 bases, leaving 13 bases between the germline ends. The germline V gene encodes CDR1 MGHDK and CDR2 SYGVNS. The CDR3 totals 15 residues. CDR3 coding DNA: TGTGCCAGCAGTGAATATCGCGGCGGCCCAACTGAAGCTTTCTTT. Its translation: CASSEYRGGPTEAFF.